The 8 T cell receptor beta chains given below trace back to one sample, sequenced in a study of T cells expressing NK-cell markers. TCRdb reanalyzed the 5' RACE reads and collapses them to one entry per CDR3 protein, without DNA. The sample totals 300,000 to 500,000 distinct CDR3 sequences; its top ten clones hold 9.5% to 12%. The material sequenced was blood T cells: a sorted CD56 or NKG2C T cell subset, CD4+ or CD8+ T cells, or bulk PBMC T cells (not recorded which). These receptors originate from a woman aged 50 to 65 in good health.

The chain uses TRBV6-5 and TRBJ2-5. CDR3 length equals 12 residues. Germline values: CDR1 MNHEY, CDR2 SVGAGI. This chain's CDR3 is CASSYPDETQYF.

The CDR3 is CSALDRVGDTQYF. This sequence joins TRBV20-1 and TRBJ2-3; the D gene TCRdb calls, TRBD1, cannot be checked with no DNA. Germline V lookup: CDR1 DFQATT, CDR2 SNEGSKA (reference sequence). The CDR3 extends over 13 amino acids.

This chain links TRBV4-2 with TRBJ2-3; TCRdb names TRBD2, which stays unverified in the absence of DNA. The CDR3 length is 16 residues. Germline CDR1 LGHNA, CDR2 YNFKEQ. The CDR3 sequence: CASSQWSGKGTDTQYF.

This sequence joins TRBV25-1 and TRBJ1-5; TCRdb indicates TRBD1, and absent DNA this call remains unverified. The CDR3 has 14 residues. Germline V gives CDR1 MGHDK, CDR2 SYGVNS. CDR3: CASSELGAGQPQHF.

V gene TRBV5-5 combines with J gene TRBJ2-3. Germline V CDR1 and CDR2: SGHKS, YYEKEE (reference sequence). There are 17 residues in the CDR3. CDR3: CASSLASVQARTDTQYF.

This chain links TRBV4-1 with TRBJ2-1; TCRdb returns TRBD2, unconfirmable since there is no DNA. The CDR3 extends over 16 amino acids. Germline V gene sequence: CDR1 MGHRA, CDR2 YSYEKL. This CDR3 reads CASSRTETSSYNEQFF.

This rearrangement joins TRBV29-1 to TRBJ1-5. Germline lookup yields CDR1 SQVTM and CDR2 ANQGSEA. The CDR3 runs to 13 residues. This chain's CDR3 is CSVEVAVGQPQHF.

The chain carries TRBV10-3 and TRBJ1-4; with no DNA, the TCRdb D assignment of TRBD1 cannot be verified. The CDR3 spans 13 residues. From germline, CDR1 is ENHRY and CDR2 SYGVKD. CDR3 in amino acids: CATFDGGREKLFF.